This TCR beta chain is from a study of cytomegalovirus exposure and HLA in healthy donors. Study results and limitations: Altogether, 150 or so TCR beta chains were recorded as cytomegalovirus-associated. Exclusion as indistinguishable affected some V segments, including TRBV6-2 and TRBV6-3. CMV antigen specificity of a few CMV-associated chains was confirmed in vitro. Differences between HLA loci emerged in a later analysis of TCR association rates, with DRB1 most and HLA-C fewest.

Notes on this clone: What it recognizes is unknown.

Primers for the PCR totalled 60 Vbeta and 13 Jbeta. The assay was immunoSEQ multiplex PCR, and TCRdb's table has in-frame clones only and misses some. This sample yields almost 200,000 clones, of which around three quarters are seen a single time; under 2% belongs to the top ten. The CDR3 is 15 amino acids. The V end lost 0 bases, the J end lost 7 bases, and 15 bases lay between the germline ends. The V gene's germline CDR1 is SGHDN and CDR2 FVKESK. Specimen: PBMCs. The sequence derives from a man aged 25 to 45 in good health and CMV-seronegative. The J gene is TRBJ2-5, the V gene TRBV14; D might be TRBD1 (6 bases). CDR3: CASSQERSGDWTQYF. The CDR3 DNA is TGTGCCAGCAGCCAAGAACGGTCAGGGGATTGGACCCAGTACTTC.